The entry that follows covers one T cell receptor beta chain sequence. Its antigen is still unknown. The sample comes from a study of T cell clones after liver transplantation. Whole-study context: HCV positivity affected three of eight recipients; the rest lacked autoimmune or viral indications. Subjects received no induction therapy and standard immunosuppression until randomization at 12-24 months post-transplant. The study, taken as a whole, reports: Conclusions were preliminary, with small, heterogeneous patient groups. In a couple of subjects, few donor cells limited the measurable donor-reactive repertoire.

The CDR3 has 14 residues. CDR1 is SQVTM and CDR2 is ANQGSEA in the germline V gene. Trimming took 7 bases from V and 6 from J; bases not matched to a gene: 12. Produced via immunoSEQ multiplex PCR; TCRdb's table is partial and in-frame only. The sample includes just over 60,000 clones, 60% to 80% seen only once; the top ten take about 15%. The chain uses TRBV29-1 and TRBJ2-7; TRBD2 aligns across 10 bases. The sequencing here drew on CD4+ T cells from blood, taken before liver transplant. This receptor was taken from a human donor who received a liver transplant. The CDR3 DNA follows: TGCAGCGCCGAGACTAGCGGGTCCCTCGGCGAGCAGTACTTC. This gives the protein CSAETSGSLGEQYF.